Following are 10 T cell receptor beta chains from one sample sequenced in a study of T cells in Graves' hyperthyroidism and ophthalmopathy. TCR beta CDR3 sequences were amplified from RNA transcripts. The study used the HTBI primer set for a first-round RT-PCR of the TCR CDR3. TCRdb recomputed calls from the multiplex PCR reads with MiXCR, one row per CDR3 protein. The data show around 800,000 distinct CDR3 sequences, around 39% seen once. Sequencing was performed on blood. The source is a man aged 18-30 years with Graves' hyperthyroidism.

This clonotype was observed a few times. V and J are TRBV7-9 and TRBJ2-6; 8 bases are a match to TRBD2. J lost 3 bases, V lost 7 bases, and 8 bases had no gene match. The CDR3 is made up of 16 amino acids. Germline loops: CDR1 SEHNR, CDR2 FQNEAQ (reference sequence). CDR3 sequence: CASIDRGGHGANVLTF. The CDR3 nucleotides are TGTGCCAGCATCGACCGGGGGGGTCATGGGGCCAACGTCCTGACTTTC. Full variable domain (remainder filled in from reference TRBV7-9 and TRBJ2-6): DTGVSQNPRHKITKRGQNVTFRCDPISEHNRLYWYRQTLGQGPEFLTYFQNEAQLEKSRLLSDRFSAERPKGSFSTLEIQRTEQGDSAMYLCASIDRGGHGANVLTFGAGSRLTVL.

The chain joins TRBV2 to TRBJ2-2; no clear D gene. Trimming took off 6 bases at V and 0 bases at J, with 14 bases between the two ends. CDR1 is SNHLY and CDR2 is FYNNEI in the germline V gene. The CDR3 totals 16 residues. This CDR3 reads CASSPYIQPNTGELFF. The DNA for the CDR3 is TGTGCCAGCAGCCCCTATATACAGCCGAACACCGGGGAGCTGTTTTTT.

This clonotype was detected ten times or more. The V call is TRBV7-8, the J call TRBJ1-5; 9 nucleotides match TRBD1. The CDR3 extends over 15 amino acids. Germline V gives CDR1 SGHVS, CDR2 FQNEAQ. J was trimmed by 0 bases and V by 6 bases; bases with no gene match: 3. The CDR3 loop reads CASSRTGDSNQPQHF. For the CDR3, the DNA is TGTGCCAGCAGTCGGACAGGGGATAGCAATCAGCCCCAGCATTTT.

The J gene is TRBJ2-7, the V gene TRBV6-2 or TRBV6-3; 11 bases align to TRBD2. V shed 1 base and J 2 bases; nucleotides not matched to a gene: 4. The germline CDR1 and CDR2 sequences are MNHEY and SVGEGT. This CDR3 spans 16 amino acids. This CDR3 reads CASSYLGLAVPYEQYF. CDR3 coding DNA: TGTGCCAGCAGTTACTTGGGACTAGCGGTCCCCTACGAGCAGTACTTC.

J is TRBJ1-6 and V is TRBV2, with TRBD1 identical over 7 bases. Germline V CDR1 and CDR2: SNHLY, FYNNEI. The CDR3 consists of 16 residues. The trim removed 4 bases at V and 14 bases at J, leaving 17 bases unmatched. The CDR3 region has the DNA TGTGCCAGCAGTGCGACAGAGAACACCGGGACAGAAACCCTCCACTTT. This gives the protein CASSATENTGTETLHF.

V usage is TRBV7-9 and J usage is TRBJ1-2, with TRBD1 as a possible D gene (6 bases). Trimming removed 7 bases from V and 3 bases from J, with 18 bases in between. The CDR3 covers 15 residues. Germline V lookup: CDR1 SEHNR, CDR2 FQNEAQ (reference sequence). This CDR3 is CASTPADRTDYGYTF. The DNA of the CDR3 is TGTGCCAGCACTCCCGCCGACAGGACGGACTATGGCTACACCTTC.

The chain uses TRBV9 and TRBJ2-5, with D possibly being TRBD2 (5 bases). This CDR3 comprises 15 residues. V was trimmed by 0 bases and J by 5 bases, leaving 14 bases between them. Germline CDR1 SGDLS, CDR2 YYNGEE. In nucleotides, the CDR3 is TGTGCCAGCAGCGTAGCGGTCAGCCCGGGGGAGACCCAGTACTTC. As protein: CASSVAVSPGETQYF.

The chain uses TRBV10-3 and TRBJ2-3; 8 nucleotides match TRBD2. The junction had 6 bases not matched to a gene; V was cut back by 4 bases and J by 3 bases. The CDR3 totals 15 residues. CDR1 and CDR2 from the germline V gene are ENHRY and SYGVKD. The CDR3 here is CAISGTSRSTDTQYF. DNA for the CDR3: TGTGCCATCAGTGGGACTAGCCGGAGTACAGATACGCAGTATTTT.

This clonotype came up many times. The chain is built from TRBV5-1 and TRBJ1-1; the D gene is possibly TRBD1 (6 bases). This CDR3 comprises 15 residues. The germline CDR1 and CDR2 sequences are SGHRS and YFSETQ. V lost 0 bases and J lost 7, with 16 bases in between. The CDR3 loop reads CASSLGFRGGSEAFF. DNA for the CDR3: TGCGCCAGCAGCTTGGGGTTCAGGGGCGGGAGTGAAGCTTTCTTT. Full variable domain (missing parts from reference TRBV5-1 and TRBJ1-1): KAGVTQTPRYLIKTRGQQVTLSCSPISGHRSVSWYQQTPGQGLQFLFEYFSETQRNKGNFPGRFSGRQFSNSRSEMNVSTLELGDSALYLCASSLGFRGGSEAFFGQGTRLTVV.

This clonotype has at least ten counts. The V gene is TRBV7-6, the J gene TRBJ1-3; TRBD1 agrees at 9 bases. CDR1 is SGHVS, CDR2 FNYEAQ, per germline. The trim removed 4 bases at V and 3 bases at J, leaving 10 bases unmatched. The CDR3 has 17 residues. CDR3 amino acids: CASSYRPGTGNGNTIYF. The DNA for the CDR3 is TGTGCCAGCAGCTATCGTCCCGGGACAGGGAATGGAAACACCATATATTTT.